The 10 T cell receptor beta chains below come from one sample, sequenced in a study of blood T cell repertoires in COVID-19. Clones were sequenced by immunoSEQ multiplex PCR, and TCRdb holds only the in-frame ones, with some missing. The data show some 57,000 clones, with more than 85% seen just once and roughly 6% held by the top ten. Material: peripheral blood. Receptors were obtained from a man aged 50 or older with active COVID-19.

The chain combines TRBV5-1 with TRBJ1-2, with D possibly TRBD1 on 5 matching bases. Trimming stripped 4 bases from V and 1 base from J, with 14 bases between. Germline CDR1 SGHRS, CDR2 YFSETQ. This CDR3 is built from 15 residues. CDR3 coding DNA: TGCGCCAGCAGCCTACAGACGGGACTTAACTATGGCTACACCTTC. The encoded protein is CASSLQTGLNYGYTF.

CDR3 in DNA: TGTGCCAGCAGCTTAAGGCGGGGGGCGGAGACCCAGTACTTC. Amino acids: CASSLRRGAETQYF. This sequence joins TRBV7-2 and TRBJ2-5; TRBD2 agrees at 8 bases. Per the germline V gene, CDR1 is SGHTA and CDR2 is FQGNSA. This CDR3 has 14 residues. The V gene end was trimmed by 2 bases and the J gene end by 5 bases; junction bases not matched to a gene: 4.

V is TRBV6-2 or TRBV6-3 and J is TRBJ2-5, with D perhaps TRBD2 (6 bases). Germline CDR1 and CDR2: MNHEY and SVGEGT. CDR3 length: 15 residues. Trimming stripped 0 bases from V and 1 base from J, with 9 bases between. CDR3 amino acids: CASSYSPSAQETQYF. CDR3 nucleotides: TGTGCCAGCAGTTACTCCCCTAGCGCCCAAGAGACCCAGTACTTC.

The rearrangement joins TRBV7-9 to TRBJ1-1; D perhaps matches TRBD1 (5 bases). V was shortened by 1 base and J by 1 base, with 10 bases between the two germline ends. CDR3 length: 15 residues. The V gene's germline CDR1 is SEHNR and CDR2 FQNEAQ (reference sequence). The CDR3 region is CASSLDLGANTEAFF. The CDR3 DNA reads as TGTGCCAGCAGCTTAGATTTAGGGGCGAACACTGAAGCTTTCTTT.

This clone occurred a few times. The chain recombines TRBV6-4 with TRBJ2-1; 7 bases are shared with TRBD2. V trimming: 2 bases; J trimming: 9 bases; junction bases outside the gene matches: 10. This CDR3 region has 15 residues. Per germline, CDR1 MRHNA and CDR2 SNTAGT. The CDR3 protein is CASSDSGGGPSEQFF. In DNA, the CDR3 is TGTGCCAGCAGTGACAGTGGGGGAGGGCCGAGTGAGCAGTTCTTC.

The V and J genes are TRBV28 and TRBJ2-7; TRBD1 matches 8 bases. The length of the CDR3 is 16 residues. V shed 5 bases and J 0 bases; nucleotides not matched to a gene: 9. Germline V CDR1 and CDR2: MDHEN, SYDVKM. DNA for the CDR3: TGTGCCAGCAGTCCTCCAGGACAGGGAAGCTCCTACGAGCAGTACTTC. Translating it yields CASSPPGQGSSYEQYF.

The chain has TRBV7-8 and TRBJ2-3; 10 bases align to TRBD2. CDR3 length: 15 residues. V was pared by 3 bases and J by 5 bases, with 5 bases of the junction left unmatched. In germline, CDR1 is SGHVS, CDR2 FQNEAQ. CDR3 residues: CASSFDSGRLDTQYF. CDR3 DNA: TGTGCCAGCAGCTTTGATAGCGGGAGGTTAGATACGCAGTATTTT.

The V gene is TRBV2, the J gene TRBJ2-7, with 8 bases matching TRBD1. V was clipped by 5 bases and J by 2 bases; unmatched bases: 8. The CDR3 contains 15 residues. Germline V lookup: CDR1 SNHLY, CDR2 FYNNEI. This chain's CDR3 is CASSLDRVRAYEQYF. DNA for the CDR3: TGTGCCAGCAGTTTGGACAGGGTGAGGGCCTACGAGCAGTACTTC.

The chain has TRBV27 and TRBJ1-6; D uncertain. The CDR3 runs to 14 residues. Deletions cut 4 bases from V and 6 bases from J, with 10 bases between. In germline, CDR1 is MNHEY, CDR2 SMNVEV (reference sequence). CDR3: CASSSRNLNSPLHF. CDR3 sequence (DNA): TGTGCCAGCAGTTCGCGGAACCTTAATTCACCCCTCCACTTT.

This clone was seen only once. The chain links TRBV5-1 to TRBJ2-3, with a possible D match to TRBD1 (6 bases). The CDR3 has 15 amino acids. Germline V gives CDR1 SGHRS, CDR2 YFSETQ. V was pared by 3 bases and J by 0 bases, with 11 bases between. CDR3 DNA: TGCGCCAGCAGCTCCAGGGGAGAGAGCACAGATACGCAGTATTTT. Protein: CASSSRGESTDTQYF.